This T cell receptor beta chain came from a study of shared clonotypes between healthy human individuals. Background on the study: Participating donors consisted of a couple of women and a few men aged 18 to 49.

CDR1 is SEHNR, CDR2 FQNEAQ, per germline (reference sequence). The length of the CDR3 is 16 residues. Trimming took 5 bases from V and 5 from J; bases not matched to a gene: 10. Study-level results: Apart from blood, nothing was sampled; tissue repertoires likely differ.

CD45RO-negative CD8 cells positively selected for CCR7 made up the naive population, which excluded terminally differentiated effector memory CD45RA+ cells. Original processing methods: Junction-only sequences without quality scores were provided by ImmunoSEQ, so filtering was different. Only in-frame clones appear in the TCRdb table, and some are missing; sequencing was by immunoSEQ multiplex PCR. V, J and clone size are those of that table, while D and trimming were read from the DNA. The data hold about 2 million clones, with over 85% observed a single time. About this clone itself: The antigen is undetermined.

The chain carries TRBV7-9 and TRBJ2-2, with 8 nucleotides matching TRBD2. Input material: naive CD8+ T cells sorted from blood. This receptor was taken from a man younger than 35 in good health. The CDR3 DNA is TGTGCCAGCAGCGCAGGGATAGCGGGGAGAACCGGGGAGCTGTTTTTT. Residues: CASSAGIAGRTGELFF.